These 5 T cell receptor beta chains share one sample of origin, sequenced in a study of identical twins (dated by TCRdb to 2016 to 2017). To prepare the library, 5' RACE was applied. Sequenced on an Illumina HiSeq 2000. Starting from the raw public reads, TCRdb applied fastp trimming at Q25, assembled clones with MiXCR and retained in-frame beta chains. Identical CDR3 proteins give one entry, which carries the most common genes and DNA. Present in this sample are nearly 650,000 distinct CDR3 sequences, about 7% of which were seen just once. The leading ten clones occupy 1.5% to 2% of the sample. Another study also made use of these data, one on yellow fever vaccine responses in identical twins.

Sequenced input: PBMCs. The receptor source for this set is a woman in her late teens or twenties in good health.

A remark on this clonotype: A read error may account for a junction end that differs from germline. The chain is built from TRBV7-2 and TRBJ2-3, with TRBD2 matching over 12 bases. The CDR3 totals 17 residues. Germline lookup yields CDR1 SGHTA and CDR2 FQGNSA. The CDR3 spells CASGLAGTSGSTDTQYF. In nucleotides, the CDR3 is TGTGCCAGCGGCTTAGCGGGGACTAGCGGGAGCACAGATACGCAGTATTTT.

The rearrangement uses TRBV28 and TRBJ2-3, with 8 positions matching TRBD1. V was pared by 6 bases and J by 2 bases, with 4 bases of the junction left unmatched. The length of the CDR3 is 14 residues. Germline V gene lookup returns CDR1 MDHEN and CDR2 SYDVKM. In DNA form, the CDR3 reads TGTGCCAGCAGGACAGGGGAATACACAGATACGCAGTATTTT. As protein: CASRTGEYTDTQYF.

This clonotype appeared a few times. CDR3 region: CASSFLSGGREQFF. CDR3 DNA sequence: TGTGCCAGCAGCTTCCTGAGCGGGGGGAGGGAGCAGTTCTTC. This chain links TRBV7-6 with TRBJ2-1; 9 bases match TRBD2. Looked up from germline, CDR1 is SGHVS and CDR2 is FNYEAQ. The V and J ends lost 3 bases and 10 bases, in that order; junction bases with no gene match: 7. This CDR3 region has 14 residues.

This clonotype was seen repeatedly, ten times or more. V and J are TRBV7-8 and TRBJ2-7; D is unclear. CDR1 and CDR2 (germline): SGHVS, FQNEAQ. The ends were cut back, 1 base at V and 7 bases at J, with 8 bases in the middle. The CDR3 runs to 12 residues. CDR3 nucleotides: TGTGCCAGCAGCTTAGTTGTGCAGGAGCAGTACTTC. This codes for CASSLVVQEQYF.

The chain is built from TRBV12-3 or TRBV12-4 and TRBJ2-3; a possible D gene is TRBD2 (6 bases). V was clipped by 4 bases and J by 3 bases, with 14 bases between them. The CDR3 spans 15 residues. CDR3 in DNA: TGTGCCAGCAGTTCGGGGGACTCTAGGACAGATACGCAGTATTTT. The encoded protein is CASSSGDSRTDTQYF.